The 22 T cell receptor beta chains given below trace back to one sample, sequenced in a study of blood T cell repertoires in COVID-19. Assay: immunoSEQ multiplex PCR; the TCRdb copy retains only in-frame clones and omits some. The sample contains 85,000 to 130,000 clones, roughly 90% of which appear only once. Sequencing input: peripheral blood. All receptors come from a human donor in a cohort sampled during active COVID-19.

The chain employs TRBV4-3 and TRBJ2-2; 10 bases map to TRBD2. This CDR3 has 17 residues. Looked up from germline, CDR1 is LGHNA and CDR2 is YSLEER. V shed 3 bases and J 3 bases; nucleotides not matched to a gene: 7. CDR3 nucleotides: TGCGCCAGCAGCCAGATTTGGCTAGCGGGAGACACCGGGGAGCTGTTTTTT. This gives the protein CASSQIWLAGDTGELFF.

The chain recombines TRBV9 with TRBJ2-1, with TRBD2 identical over 7 bases. This CDR3 spans 15 amino acids. The V and J ends lost 2 bases and 7 bases, in that order; junction bases with no gene match: 9. Germline CDR1 is SGDLS and CDR2 is YYNGEE. The CDR3 DNA follows: TGTGCCAGCAGCGTGACGGGTCTAGCGGTAAATGAGCAGTTCTTC. The encoded protein is CASSVTGLAVNEQFF.

This sequence joins TRBV11-2 and TRBJ2-6; 7 bases are shared with TRBD1. The CDR3 runs 16 residues. V dropped 5 bases and J dropped 3; count of bases not matched to a gene: 7. Per germline, CDR1 SGHAT and CDR2 FQNNGV. The chain's CDR3 is CASSGDRAGGANVLTF. The CDR3 bases are TGTGCCAGCAGCGGTGACAGGGCGGGTGGGGCCAACGTCCTGACTTTC.

This clone was recorded only once. The chain links TRBV18 to TRBJ2-1; 12 nucleotides agree with TRBD2. Germline CDR1 and CDR2: KGHSH and LQKENI. This CDR3 has 15 residues. J lost 8 bases, V lost 3 bases, and 5 bases had no gene match. The CDR3 DNA follows: TGTGCCAGCTCACCCGGACTAGCGGGGTTGGATGAGCAGTTCTTC. This sequence encodes CASSPGLAGLDEQFF.

This chain uses TRBV6-6 with TRBJ1-1; 8 bases match TRBD1. The ends lost 5 bases at V and 5 bases at J; junction bases unmatched: 4. The CDR3 sequence is 13 residues long. Germline CDR1 is MNHNY and CDR2 is SVGAGI (reference sequence). The CDR3 loop is CASSGQGRTEAFF. Written as DNA, the CDR3 is TGTGCCAGCAGTGGACAGGGAAGGACTGAAGCTTTCTTT.

V is TRBV13 and J is TRBJ2-1, with 7 bases identical to TRBD1. The J segment lost 5 bases and the V segment lost 5 bases, leaving 3 bases of the junction unmatched. This CDR3 spans 13 amino acids. Germline CDR1 PRHDT, CDR2 FYEKMQ (reference sequence). The CDR3 sequence: CASSLGTDNEQFF. In nucleotides, the CDR3 is TGTGCCAGCAGCCTTGGGACAGACAATGAGCAGTTCTTC.

The rearrangement links TRBV9 to TRBJ1-4; 9 bases fit TRBD1. V was clipped by 0 bases and J by 4 bases; unmatched bases: 4. Germline assignment: CDR1 SGDLS and CDR2 YYNGEE. The CDR3 is made up of 16 amino acids. As DNA, the CDR3 is TGTGCCAGCAGCGTAGGGGGACAGGGATATAATGAAAAACTGTTTTTT. Amino acid sequence: CASSVGGQGYNEKLFF.

The rearrangement uses TRBV11-2 and TRBJ1-1; tentatively, D is TRBD1 (5 bases). There are 14 residues in the CDR3. The V gene's germline CDR1 is SGHAT and CDR2 FQNNGV. Trimming took off 3 bases at V and 3 bases at J, with 11 bases between the two ends. In DNA, the CDR3 is TGTGCCAGCAGCTTTGGGGCGCCGTACACTGAAGCTTTCTTT. This encodes CASSFGAPYTEAFF.

The sample holds one count of this clone. This sequence joins TRBV12-3 or TRBV12-4 and TRBJ1-1, with TRBD1 identical over 7 bases. V lost 2 bases, J lost 4 bases, and 1 base stayed unmatched. This CDR3 is 13 amino acids long. CDR3 residues: CASSLPGGTEAFF. Here the CDR3 DNA reads TGTGCCAGCAGTTTACCAGGGGGCACTGAAGCTTTCTTT.

The genes are TRBV28 and TRBJ2-7; no clear D. The CDR3 covers 14 residues. The ends were cut back, 6 bases at V and 2 bases at J, with 14 bases in the middle. Germline loops: CDR1 MDHEN, CDR2 SYDVKM. The CDR3 DNA reads TGTGCCAGCAGGCCGGTTGAGAAGACCTACGAGCAGTACTTC. Residues: CASRPVEKTYEQYF.

This chain links TRBV13 with TRBJ2-5; 14 bases agree with TRBD2. This CDR3 comprises 18 residues. V shed 4 bases and J 2 bases; nucleotides not matched to a gene: 9. Germline-derived CDR1 and CDR2 are PRHDT and FYEKMQ (reference sequence). Here the CDR3 reads CASSSNEGLAGVQETQYF. The CDR3 bases are TGTGCCAGCAGCTCAAACGAGGGACTAGCGGGGGTTCAAGAGACCCAGTACTTC.

V and J are TRBV7-9 and TRBJ2-1; tentatively, D is TRBD1 (6 bases). The CDR3 is 15 amino acids. From germline, CDR1 is SEHNR and CDR2 FQNEAQ (reference sequence). Trimming removed 5 bases from V and 8 bases from J, with 19 bases in between. The CDR3 DNA reads as TGTGCCAGCAGCGTGGAGTGGGGGCCAAACCATGAGCAGTTCTTC. It yields the protein CASSVEWGPNHEQFF.

CDR3 nucleotide sequence: TGTGCCAGCAGCTTGGGAGGGCCGATAATAAATACGCAGTATTTT. It is translated as CASSLGGPIINTQYF. The genes are TRBV11-2 and TRBJ2-3; 7 bases line up with TRBD2. The germline V gene has CDR1 SGHAT and CDR2 FQNNGV. V shed 3 bases and J 7 bases; nucleotides not matched to a gene: 10. The CDR3 has 15 residues.

The chain joins TRBV7-9 to TRBJ1-2; D is perhaps TRBD1 (5 bases). CDR1 and CDR2 (germline): SEHNR, FQNEAQ (reference sequence). This CDR3 contains 14 residues. The germline V and J ends were trimmed by 1 base and 8 bases, with 14 bases remaining between them. As DNA, the CDR3 is TGTGCCAGCAGCTTAGGGCCCCCAGGGTCGGGCTACACCTTC. This encodes CASSLGPPGSGYTF.

The J gene is TRBJ2-1, the V gene TRBV4-2; 10 bases match TRBD2. This CDR3 is built from 17 residues. V trimming: 0 bases; J trimming: 4 bases; junction bases outside the gene matches: 6. The V gene's germline CDR1 is LGHNA and CDR2 YNFKEQ. CDR3 coding DNA: TGTGCCAGCAGCCAAGATCCCGGGACTAGCGTATACAATGAGCAGTTCTTC. This gives the protein CASSQDPGTSVYNEQFF.

The chain links TRBV5-1 to TRBJ2-2; possibly TRBD1 for D (6 bases). The CDR3 length is 14 residues. Per the germline V gene, CDR1 is SGHRS and CDR2 is YFSETQ. Trimming left V 7 bases short and J 2 bases short, with 12 bases between. The DNA of the CDR3 is TGCGCCAGCCGAACAGGGTCCAACACCGGGGAGCTGTTTTTT. Translating it yields CASRTGSNTGELFF. The full variable domain, its missing parts supplied by reference TRBV5-1 and TRBJ2-2, is KAGVTQTPRYLIKTRGQQVTLSCSPISGHRSVSWYQQTPGQGLQFLFEYFSETQRNKGNFPGRFSGRQFSNSRSEMNVSTLELGDSALYLCASRTGSNTGELFFGEGSRLTVL.

The chain is built from TRBV27 and TRBJ2-1; TRBD2 matches 7 bases. Germline trimming cut 6 bases from V and 8 bases from J; bases unmatched to any gene: 25. Looked up from germline, CDR1 is MNHEY and CDR2 is SMNVEV (reference sequence). This CDR3 is built from 19 residues. CDR3: CASRPRGGRVFIAFDEQFF. In DNA, the CDR3 is TGTGCCAGCAGACCCCGGGGAGGGAGGGTCTTTATTGCATTTGATGAGCAGTTCTTC.

The table lists this clone with many counts. The chain has TRBV5-1 and TRBJ2-3; a weak D match, TRBD1 (5 bases). Germline lookup yields CDR1 SGHRS and CDR2 YFSETQ. Trimming stripped 0 bases from V and 3 bases from J, with 8 bases between. This CDR3 has 14 residues. The DNA of the CDR3 is TGCGCCAGCAGCTTGGAGGGGCGTACAGATACGCAGTATTTT. Translated, it gives CASSLEGRTDTQYF.

V gene TRBV14 combines with J gene TRBJ2-5; 8 bases align to TRBD1. The CDR3 loop spans 14 amino acids. CDR1 is SGHDN and CDR2 is FVKESK in the germline V gene. Trimming took 5 bases from V and 1 from J; bases not matched to a gene: 3. The CDR3 DNA sequence: TGTGCCAGCAGCTGGACAGGGAGCCAAGAGACCCAGTACTTC. As protein: CASSWTGSQETQYF.

The chain joins TRBV4-3 to TRBJ2-2, with TRBD1 identical over 10 bases. Germline-derived CDR1 and CDR2 are LGHNA and YSLEER. Trimming removed 1 base from V and 3 bases from J; junction bases left unmatched: 8. The CDR3 runs to 18 residues. The CDR3, as DNA: TGCGCCAGCAGCCAAGTCGTTGGACAGGGGGTGGACACCGGGGAGCTGTTTTTT. Translated: CASSQVVGQGVDTGELFF.

The chain joins TRBV29-1 to TRBJ1-5; D is undetermined. The CDR3 is 14 residues long. The V gene's germline CDR1 is SQVTM and CDR2 ANQGSEA. V was cut by 4 bases and J by 5 bases, with 15 bases left in between. The DNA for the CDR3 is TGCAGCGTTGCCACAACCAACAGAGATCAGCCCCAGCATTTT. It specifies CSVATTNRDQPQHF.

V and J are TRBV6-5 and TRBJ2-5, with 8 bases identical to TRBD2. The CDR3 extends over 16 amino acids. After removal of 1 base from V and 1 base from J, the junction contained 5 bases not matched to a gene. The germline V gene has CDR1 MNHEY and CDR2 SVGAGI. CDR3 DNA: TGTGCCAGCAGTTACTATCATGCGGGGGGCCAAGAGACCCAGTACTTC. It yields the protein CASSYYHAGGQETQYF.